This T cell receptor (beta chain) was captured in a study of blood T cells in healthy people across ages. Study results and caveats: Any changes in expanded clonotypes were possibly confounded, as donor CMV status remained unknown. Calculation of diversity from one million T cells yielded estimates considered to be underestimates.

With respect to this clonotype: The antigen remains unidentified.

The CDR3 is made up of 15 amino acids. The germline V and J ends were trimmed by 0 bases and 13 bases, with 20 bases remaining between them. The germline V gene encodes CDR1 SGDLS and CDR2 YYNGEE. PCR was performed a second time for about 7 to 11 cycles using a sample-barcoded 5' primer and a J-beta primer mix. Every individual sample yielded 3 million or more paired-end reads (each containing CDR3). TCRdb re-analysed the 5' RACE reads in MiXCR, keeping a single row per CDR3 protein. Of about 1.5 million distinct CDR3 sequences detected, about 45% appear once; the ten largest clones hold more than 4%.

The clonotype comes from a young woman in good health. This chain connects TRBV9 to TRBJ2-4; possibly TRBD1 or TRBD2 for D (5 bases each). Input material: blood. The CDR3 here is CASSVDGATYNEQYF. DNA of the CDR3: TGTGCCAGCAGCGTAGACGGGGCTACCTACAATGAGCAGTACTTC.